This TCR beta chain was captured by sequencing in a study of CD8+CD57+ T cells in acquired aplastic anemia. About the research overall: The average for DNA from sorted CD4+ and CD8+ cells was about 3.3 ug. Study findings and constraints: Fewer than 30 CD8+ CDR3 sequences were shared between patients and controls.

Only patients with CD8+CD57+ cell expansion on flow cytometry were chosen for sequencing. This clonotype was observed many times. What it binds is unknown. Per germline, CDR1 LGHNA and CDR2 YNFKEQ. Trimming took 4 bases from V and 3 from J, leaving 12 bases between them. The CDR3 sequence is 14 residues long. Profiling of TCR beta VDJ combinations and CDR3 sequences used genomic DNA as template. TCRdb called the reads again in MiXCR, with one record for every CDR3 protein. The sample has about 190,000 distinct CDR3 sequences; around 45% are singletons. The clonotype was recovered from a human donor with aplastic anemia. The gene calls are TRBV4-2 and TRBJ2-5, with D tentatively TRBD2 (5 bases). Sequencing was done on a sample of sorted CD4+, CD8+, or CD8+CD57+ T cells (not recorded which) from PBMCs. The CDR3 DNA sequence: TGTGCCAGCAGCCCTCACACTAGAGAAGAGACCCAGTACTTC. The encoded protein is CASSPHTREETQYF.